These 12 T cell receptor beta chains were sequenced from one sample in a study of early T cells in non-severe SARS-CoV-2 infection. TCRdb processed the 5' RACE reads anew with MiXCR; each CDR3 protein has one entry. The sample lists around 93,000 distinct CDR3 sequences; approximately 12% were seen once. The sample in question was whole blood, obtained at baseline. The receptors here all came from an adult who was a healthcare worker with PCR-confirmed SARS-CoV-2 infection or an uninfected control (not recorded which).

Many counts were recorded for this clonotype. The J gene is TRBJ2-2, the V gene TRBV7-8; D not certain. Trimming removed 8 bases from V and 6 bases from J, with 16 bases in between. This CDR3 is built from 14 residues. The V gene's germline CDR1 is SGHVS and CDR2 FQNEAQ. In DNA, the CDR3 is TGTGCCAGCGCTCCCAACACAGTCGCCGGGGAGCTGTTTTTT. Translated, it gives CASAPNTVAGELFF.

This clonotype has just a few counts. CDR3 region: CASSHRDLAEGDQYF. CDR3 DNA sequence: TGTGCCAGCAGCCACAGGGACTTGGCCGAAGGGGACCAGTACTTC. This chain uses TRBV3-1 with TRBJ2-5, with D maybe TRBD2 (6 bases). Germline lookup yields CDR1 LGHDT and CDR2 YNNKEL (reference sequence). This CDR3 comprises 15 residues. The V end was cut by 3 bases, the J end by 10 bases, with 21 bases between.

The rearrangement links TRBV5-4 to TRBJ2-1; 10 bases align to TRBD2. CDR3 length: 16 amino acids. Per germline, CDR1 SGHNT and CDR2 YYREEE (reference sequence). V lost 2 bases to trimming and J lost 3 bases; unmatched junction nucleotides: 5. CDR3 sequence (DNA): TGTGCCAGCAGCTTAGAACTAGCGGGAAGCTACAATGAGCAGTTCTTC. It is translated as CASSLELAGSYNEQFF. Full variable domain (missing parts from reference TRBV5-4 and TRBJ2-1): ETGVTQSPTHLIKTRGQQVTLRCSSQSGHNTVSWYQQALGQGPQFIFQYYREEENGRGNFPPRFSGLQFPNYSSELNVNALELDDSALYLCASSLELAGSYNEQFFGPGTRLTVL.

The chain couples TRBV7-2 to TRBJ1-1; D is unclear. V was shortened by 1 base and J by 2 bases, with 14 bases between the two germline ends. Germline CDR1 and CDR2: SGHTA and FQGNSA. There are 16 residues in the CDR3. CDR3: CASSLGLWGPNTEAFF. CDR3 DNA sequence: TGTGCCAGCAGCTTAGGGCTCTGGGGTCCAAACACTGAAGCTTTCTTT.

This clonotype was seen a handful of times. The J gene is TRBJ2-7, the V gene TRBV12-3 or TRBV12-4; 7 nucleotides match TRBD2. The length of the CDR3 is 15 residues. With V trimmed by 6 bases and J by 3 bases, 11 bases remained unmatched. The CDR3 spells CASSPLAGEGYEQYF. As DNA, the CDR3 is TGTGCCAGCAGCCCCCTGGCGGGAGAGGGCTACGAGCAGTACTTC.

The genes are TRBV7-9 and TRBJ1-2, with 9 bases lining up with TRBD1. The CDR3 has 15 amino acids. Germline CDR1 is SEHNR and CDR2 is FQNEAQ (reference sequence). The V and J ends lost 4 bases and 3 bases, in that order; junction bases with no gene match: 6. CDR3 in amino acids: CASSWPGQGHYGYTF. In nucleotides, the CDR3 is TGTGCCAGCAGCTGGCCGGGACAGGGACACTATGGCTACACCTTC. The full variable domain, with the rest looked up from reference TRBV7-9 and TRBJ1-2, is DTGVSQNPRHKITKRGQNVTFRCDPISEHNRLYWYRQTLGQGPEFLTYFQNEAQLEKSRLLSDRFSAERPKGSFSTLEIQRTEQGDSAMYLCASSWPGQGHYGYTFGSGTRLTVV.

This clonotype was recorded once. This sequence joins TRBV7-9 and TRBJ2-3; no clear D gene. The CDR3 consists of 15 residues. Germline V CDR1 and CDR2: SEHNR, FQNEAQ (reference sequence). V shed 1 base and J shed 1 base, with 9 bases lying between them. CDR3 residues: CASSLGTLGTDTQYF. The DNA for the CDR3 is TGTGCCAGCAGCTTAGGGACCCTCGGCACAGATACGCAGTATTTT.

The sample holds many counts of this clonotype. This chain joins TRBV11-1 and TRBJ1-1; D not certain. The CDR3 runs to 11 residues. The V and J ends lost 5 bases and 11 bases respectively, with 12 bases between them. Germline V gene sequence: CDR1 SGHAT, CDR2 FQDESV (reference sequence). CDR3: CASSAWTDAFF. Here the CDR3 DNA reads TGTGCCAGCAGCGCATGGACGGATGCTTTCTTT.

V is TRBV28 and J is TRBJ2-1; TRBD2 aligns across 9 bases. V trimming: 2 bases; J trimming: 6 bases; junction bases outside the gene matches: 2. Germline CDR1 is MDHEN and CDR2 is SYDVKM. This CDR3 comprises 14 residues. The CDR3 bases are TGTGCCAGCAGTTTACCGACTAGCGGCAATGAGCAGTTCTTC. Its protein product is CASSLPTSGNEQFF. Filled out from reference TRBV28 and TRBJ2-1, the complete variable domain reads DVKVTQSSRYLVKRTGEKVFLECVQDMDHENMFWYRQDPGLGLRLIYFSYDVKMKEKGDIPEGYSVSREKKERFSLILESASTNQTSMYLCASSLPTSGNEQFFGPGTRLTVL.

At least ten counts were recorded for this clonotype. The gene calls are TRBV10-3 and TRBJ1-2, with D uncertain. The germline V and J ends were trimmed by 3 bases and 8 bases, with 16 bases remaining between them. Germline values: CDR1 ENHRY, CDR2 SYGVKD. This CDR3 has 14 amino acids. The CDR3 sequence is CAISDKGAPTGYTF. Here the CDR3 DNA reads TGTGCCATCAGTGATAAGGGAGCTCCTACGGGCTACACCTTC.

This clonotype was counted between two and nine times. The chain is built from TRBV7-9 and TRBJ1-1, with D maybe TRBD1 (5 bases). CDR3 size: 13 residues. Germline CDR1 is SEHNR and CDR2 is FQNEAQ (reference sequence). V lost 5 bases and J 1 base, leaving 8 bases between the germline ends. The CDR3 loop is CASSLTENTEAFF. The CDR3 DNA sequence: TGTGCCAGCAGCCTGACAGAGAACACTGAAGCTTTCTTT.

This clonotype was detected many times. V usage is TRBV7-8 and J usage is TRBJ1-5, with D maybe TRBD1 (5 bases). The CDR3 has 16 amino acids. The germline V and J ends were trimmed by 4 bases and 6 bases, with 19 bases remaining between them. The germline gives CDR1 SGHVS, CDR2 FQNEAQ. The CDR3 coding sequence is TGTGCCAGCAGCTCCCTCACGAGGGGTAATAGTCAGCCCCAGCATTTT. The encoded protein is CASSSLTRGNSQPQHF.